This T cell receptor (beta chain) was sequenced during a study of technical replicates of blood from a few donors. Germline CDR1 MDHEN, CDR2 SYDVKM. V dropped 5 bases and J dropped 1 base, with 5 bases sitting between them. The CDR3 totals 12 residues. The assay was immunoSEQ multiplex PCR, and TCRdb's table has in-frame clones only and misses some. The data show about 88,000 clones, 85% to 95% seen once. The chain links TRBV28 to TRBJ1-1, with D unclear. The sequencing sample was made of T cells isolated from PBMCs. This clonotype originated in a human donor in good health. The CDR3 coding sequence is TGTGCCAGCAGTACAGAGAACACTGAAGCTTTCTTT. Its translation is CASSTENTEAFF.